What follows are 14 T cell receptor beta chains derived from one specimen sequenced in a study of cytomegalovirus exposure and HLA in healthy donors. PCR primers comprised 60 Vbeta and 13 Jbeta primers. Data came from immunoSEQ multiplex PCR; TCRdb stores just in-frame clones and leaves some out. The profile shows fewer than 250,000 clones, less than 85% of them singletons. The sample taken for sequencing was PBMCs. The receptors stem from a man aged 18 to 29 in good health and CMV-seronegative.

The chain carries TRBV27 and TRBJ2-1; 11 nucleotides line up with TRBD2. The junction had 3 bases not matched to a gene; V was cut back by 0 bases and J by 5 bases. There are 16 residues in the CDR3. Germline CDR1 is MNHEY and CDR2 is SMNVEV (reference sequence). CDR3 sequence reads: CASSLSRLAGNNEQFF. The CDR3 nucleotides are TGTGCCAGCAGTTTATCTAGACTAGCGGGGAACAATGAGCAGTTCTTC.

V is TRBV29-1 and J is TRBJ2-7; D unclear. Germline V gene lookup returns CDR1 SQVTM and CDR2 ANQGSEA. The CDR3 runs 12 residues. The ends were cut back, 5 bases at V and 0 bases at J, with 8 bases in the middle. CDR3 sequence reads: CSVLESSYEQYF. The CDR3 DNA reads TGCAGCGTTTTGGAGAGCTCCTACGAGCAGTACTTC.

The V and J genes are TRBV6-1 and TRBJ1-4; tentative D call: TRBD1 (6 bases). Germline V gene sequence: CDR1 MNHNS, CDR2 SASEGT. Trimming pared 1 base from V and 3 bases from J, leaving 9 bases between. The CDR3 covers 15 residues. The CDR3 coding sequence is TGTGCCAGCAGTGAAGGGCAGGGGCCTAATGAAAAACTGTTTTTT. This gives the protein CASSEGQGPNEKLFF.

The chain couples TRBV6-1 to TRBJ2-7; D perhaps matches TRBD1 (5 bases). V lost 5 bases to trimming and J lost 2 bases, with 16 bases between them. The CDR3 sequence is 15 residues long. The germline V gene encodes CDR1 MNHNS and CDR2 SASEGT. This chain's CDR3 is CASSFQGGTPYEQYF. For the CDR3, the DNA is TGTGCCAGCAGTTTTCAGGGCGGAACGCCCTACGAGCAGTACTTC.

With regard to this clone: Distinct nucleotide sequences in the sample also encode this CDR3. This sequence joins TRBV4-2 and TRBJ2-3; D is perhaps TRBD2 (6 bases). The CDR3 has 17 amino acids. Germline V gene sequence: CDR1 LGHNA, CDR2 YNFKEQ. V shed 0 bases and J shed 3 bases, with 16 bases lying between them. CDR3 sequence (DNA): TGTGCCAGCAGCCAAGATCGGGGACTGGAAAAGACAGATACGCAGTATTTT. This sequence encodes CASSQDRGLEKTDTQYF.

CDR3 protein: CASSVDRVDYGYTF. The CDR3 DNA is TGTGCCAGCAGCGTGGACAGGGTTGACTATGGCTACACCTTC. The V call is TRBV9, the J call TRBJ1-2; 8 positions match TRBD1. The CDR3 covers 14 residues. Germline trimming cut 2 bases from V and 3 bases from J; bases unmatched to any gene: 3. Germline-derived CDR1 and CDR2 are SGDLS and YYNGEE.

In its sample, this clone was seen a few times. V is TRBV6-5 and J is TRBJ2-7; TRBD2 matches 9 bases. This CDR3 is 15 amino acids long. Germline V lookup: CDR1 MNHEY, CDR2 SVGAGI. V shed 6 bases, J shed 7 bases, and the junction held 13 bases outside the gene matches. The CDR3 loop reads CASRRLFGTSREQYF. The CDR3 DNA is TGTGCCAGCAGACGACTTTTTGGGACTAGCCGAGAGCAGTACTTC.

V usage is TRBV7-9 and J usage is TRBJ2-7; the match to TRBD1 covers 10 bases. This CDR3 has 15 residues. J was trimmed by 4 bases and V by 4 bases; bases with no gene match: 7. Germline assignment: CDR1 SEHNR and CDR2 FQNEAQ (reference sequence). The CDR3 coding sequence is TGTGCCAGCAGCTCGCGGACAGGGGGTTCGTACGAGCAGTACTTC. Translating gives CASSSRTGGSYEQYF. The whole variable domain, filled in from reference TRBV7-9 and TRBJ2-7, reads DTGVSQNPRHKITKRGQNVTFRCDPISEHNRLYWYRQTLGQGPEFLTYFQNEAQLEKSRLLSDRFSAERPKGSFSTLEIQRTEQGDSAMYLCASSSRTGGSYEQYFGPGTRLTVT.

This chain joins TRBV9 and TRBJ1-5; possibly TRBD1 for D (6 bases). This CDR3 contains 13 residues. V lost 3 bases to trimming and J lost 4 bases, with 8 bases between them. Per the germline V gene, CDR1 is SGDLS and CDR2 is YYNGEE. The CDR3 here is CASSGTANQPQHF. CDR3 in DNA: TGTGCCAGCAGCGGGACAGCAAATCAGCCCCAGCATTTT.

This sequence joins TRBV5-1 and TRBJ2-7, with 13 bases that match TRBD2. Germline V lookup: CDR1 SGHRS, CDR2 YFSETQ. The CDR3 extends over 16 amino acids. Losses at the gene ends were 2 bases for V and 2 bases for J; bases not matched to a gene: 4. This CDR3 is CASSFDGLAGAYEQYF. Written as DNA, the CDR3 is TGCGCCAGCAGCTTCGACGGACTAGCGGGGGCCTACGAGCAGTACTTC.

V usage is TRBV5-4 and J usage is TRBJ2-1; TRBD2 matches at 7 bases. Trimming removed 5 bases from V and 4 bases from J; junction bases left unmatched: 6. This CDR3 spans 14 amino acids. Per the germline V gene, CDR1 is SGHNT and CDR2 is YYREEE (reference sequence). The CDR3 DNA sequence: TGTGCCAGCAGAGGACTAGAACCATACAATGAGCAGTTCTTC. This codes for CASRGLEPYNEQFF.

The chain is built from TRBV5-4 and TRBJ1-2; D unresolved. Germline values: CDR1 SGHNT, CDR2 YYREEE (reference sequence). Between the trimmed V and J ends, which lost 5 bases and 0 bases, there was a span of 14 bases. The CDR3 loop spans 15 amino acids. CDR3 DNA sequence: TGTGCCAGCAGTTACGACGGGGTTTCTAACTATGGCTACACCTTC. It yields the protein CASSYDGVSNYGYTF.

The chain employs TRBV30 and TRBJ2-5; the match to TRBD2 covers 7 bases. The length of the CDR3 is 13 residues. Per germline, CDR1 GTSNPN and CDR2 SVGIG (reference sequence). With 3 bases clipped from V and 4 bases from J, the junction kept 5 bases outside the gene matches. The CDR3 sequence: CAWRSGGPETQYF. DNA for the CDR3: TGTGCCTGGAGATCGGGAGGTCCAGAGACCCAGTACTTC.

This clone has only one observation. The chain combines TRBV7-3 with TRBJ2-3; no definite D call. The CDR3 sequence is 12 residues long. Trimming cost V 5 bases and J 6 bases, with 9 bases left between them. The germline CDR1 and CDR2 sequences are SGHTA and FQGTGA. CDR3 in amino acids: CASSPDQDTQYF. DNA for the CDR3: TGTGCCAGCAGCCCCGATCAGGATACGCAGTATTTT.